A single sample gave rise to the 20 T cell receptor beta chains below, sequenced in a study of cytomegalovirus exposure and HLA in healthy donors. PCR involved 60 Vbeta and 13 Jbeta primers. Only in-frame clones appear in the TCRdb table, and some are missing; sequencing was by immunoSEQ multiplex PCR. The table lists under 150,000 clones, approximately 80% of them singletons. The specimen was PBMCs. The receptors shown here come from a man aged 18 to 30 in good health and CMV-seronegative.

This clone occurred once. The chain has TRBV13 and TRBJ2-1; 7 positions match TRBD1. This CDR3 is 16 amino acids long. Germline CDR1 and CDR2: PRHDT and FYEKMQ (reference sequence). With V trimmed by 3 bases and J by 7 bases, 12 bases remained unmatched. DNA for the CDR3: TGTGCCAGCAGCTTTAGAGGTGGGACAGCTATTAATGAGCAGTTCTTC. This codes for CASSFRGGTAINEQFF.

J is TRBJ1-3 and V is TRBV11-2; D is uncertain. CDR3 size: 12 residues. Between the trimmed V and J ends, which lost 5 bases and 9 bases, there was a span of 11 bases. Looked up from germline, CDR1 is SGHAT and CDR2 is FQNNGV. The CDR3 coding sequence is TGTGCCAGCAGCCCCGACTCGGGCACCATATATTTT. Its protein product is CASSPDSGTIYF.

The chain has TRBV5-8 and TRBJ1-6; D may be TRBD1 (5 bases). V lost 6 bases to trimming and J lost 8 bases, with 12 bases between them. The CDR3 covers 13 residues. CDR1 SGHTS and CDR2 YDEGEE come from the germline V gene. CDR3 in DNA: TGTGCCAGCACCCGGGTCAGGGATTCACCCCTCCACTTT. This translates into CASTRVRDSPLHF.

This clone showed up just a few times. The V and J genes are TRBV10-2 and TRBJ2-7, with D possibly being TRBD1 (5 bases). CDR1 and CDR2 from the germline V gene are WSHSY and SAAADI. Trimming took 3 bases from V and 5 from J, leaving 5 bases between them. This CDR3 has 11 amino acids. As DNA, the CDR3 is TGCGCCAGCAGTGAAGGGGACGAGCAGTACTTC. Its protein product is CASSEGDEQYF.

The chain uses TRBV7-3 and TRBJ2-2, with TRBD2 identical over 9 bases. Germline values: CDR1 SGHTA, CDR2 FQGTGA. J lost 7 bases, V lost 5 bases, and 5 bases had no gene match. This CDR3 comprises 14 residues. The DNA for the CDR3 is TGTGCCAGCAGCGCTAGCGGGGCGGTCGGGGAGCTGTTTTTT. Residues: CASSASGAVGELFF.

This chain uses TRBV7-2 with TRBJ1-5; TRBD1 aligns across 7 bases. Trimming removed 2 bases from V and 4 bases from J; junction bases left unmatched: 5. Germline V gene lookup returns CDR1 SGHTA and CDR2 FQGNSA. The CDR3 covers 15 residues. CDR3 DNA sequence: TGTGCCAGCAGCTTATCGGGACAGACGAATCAGCCCCAGCATTTT. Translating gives CASSLSGQTNQPQHF.

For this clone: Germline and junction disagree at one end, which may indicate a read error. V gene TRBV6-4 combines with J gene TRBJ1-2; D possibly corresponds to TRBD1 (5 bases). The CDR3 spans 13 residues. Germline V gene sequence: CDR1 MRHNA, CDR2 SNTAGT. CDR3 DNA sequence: TGTGCCAGCAGTGAACTCGGTCAGGGAGGTTCTGTTTTC. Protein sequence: CASSELGQGGSVF.

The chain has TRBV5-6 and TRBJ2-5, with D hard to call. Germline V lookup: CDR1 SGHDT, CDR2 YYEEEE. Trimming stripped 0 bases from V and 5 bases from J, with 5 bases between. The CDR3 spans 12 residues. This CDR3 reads CASSLDPETQYF. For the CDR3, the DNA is TGTGCCAGCAGCTTGGATCCGGAGACCCAGTACTTC.

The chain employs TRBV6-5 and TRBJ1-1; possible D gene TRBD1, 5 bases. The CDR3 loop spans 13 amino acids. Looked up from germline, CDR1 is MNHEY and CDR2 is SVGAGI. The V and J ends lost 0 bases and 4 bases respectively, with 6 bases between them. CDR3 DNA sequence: TGTGCCAGCAGTTACTCGACAGCCACTGAAGCTTTCTTT. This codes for CASSYSTATEAFF.

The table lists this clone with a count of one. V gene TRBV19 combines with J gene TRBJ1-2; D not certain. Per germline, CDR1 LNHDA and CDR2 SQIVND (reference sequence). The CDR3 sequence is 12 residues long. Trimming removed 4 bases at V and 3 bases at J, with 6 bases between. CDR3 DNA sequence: TGTGCCAGTAGTACTCGTCACTATGGCTACACCTTC. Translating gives CASSTRHYGYTF.

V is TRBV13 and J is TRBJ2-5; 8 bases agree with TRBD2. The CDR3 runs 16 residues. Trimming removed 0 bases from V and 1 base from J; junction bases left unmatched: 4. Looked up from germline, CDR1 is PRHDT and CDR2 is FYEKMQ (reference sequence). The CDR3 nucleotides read TGTGCCAGCAGCTTAGGACTAGCGGTCAGCCAAGAGACCCAGTACTTC. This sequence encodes CASSLGLAVSQETQYF.

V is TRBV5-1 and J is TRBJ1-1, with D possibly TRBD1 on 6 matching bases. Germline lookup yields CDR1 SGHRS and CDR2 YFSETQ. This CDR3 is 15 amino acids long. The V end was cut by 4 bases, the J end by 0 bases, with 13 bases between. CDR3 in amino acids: CASSTVGGLNTEAFF. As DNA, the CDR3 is TGCGCCAGCAGCACCGTAGGGGGTTTGAACACTGAAGCTTTCTTT.

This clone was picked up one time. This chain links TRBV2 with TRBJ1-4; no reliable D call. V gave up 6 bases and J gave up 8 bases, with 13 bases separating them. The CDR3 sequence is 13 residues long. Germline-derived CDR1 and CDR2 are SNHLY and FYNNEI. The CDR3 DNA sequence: TGTGCCAGCAGCGGGGATCTAGGGGAAAAACTGTTTTTT. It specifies CASSGDLGEKLFF.

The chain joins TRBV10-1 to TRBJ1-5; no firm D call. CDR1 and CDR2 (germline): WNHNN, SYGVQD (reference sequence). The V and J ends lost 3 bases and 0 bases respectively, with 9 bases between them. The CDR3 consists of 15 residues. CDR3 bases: TGCGCCAGCAGTGAAGAGGGTTTTAGCAATCAGCCCCAGCATTTT. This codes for CASSEEGFSNQPQHF.

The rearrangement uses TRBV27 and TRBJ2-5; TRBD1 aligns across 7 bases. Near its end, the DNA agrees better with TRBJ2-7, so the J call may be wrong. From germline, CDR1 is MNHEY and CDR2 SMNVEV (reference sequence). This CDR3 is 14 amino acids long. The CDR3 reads CASSSLRRTGEQYF. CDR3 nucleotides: TGTGCCAGCAGTTCCCTTCGGAGGACAGGCGAGCAGTACTTC.

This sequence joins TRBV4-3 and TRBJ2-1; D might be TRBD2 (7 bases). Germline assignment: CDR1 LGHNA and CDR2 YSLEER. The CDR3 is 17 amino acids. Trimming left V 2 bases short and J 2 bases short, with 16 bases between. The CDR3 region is CASSQSWEGGAYNEQFF. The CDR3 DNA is TGCGCCAGCAGCCAAAGTTGGGAGGGGGGCGCCTACAATGAGCAGTTCTTC.

The CDR3 coding sequence is TGTGCCAGCAGCTTAGTCCACCCAAACCCAGGGGATGATGGCTACACCTTC. The encoded protein is CASSLVHPNPGDDGYTF. V and J are TRBV13 and TRBJ1-2; TRBD1 might be the D (6 bases). The CDR3 runs 17 residues. Germline V CDR1 and CDR2: PRHDT, FYEKMQ (reference sequence). The V gene lost 1 base and the J gene lost 6 bases, with 21 bases spanning the gap. Based on the CDR3 plus reference TRBV13 and TRBJ1-2, the full variable domain is AAGVIQSPRHLIKEKRETATLKCYPIPRHDTVYWYQQGPGQDPQFLISFYEKMQSDKGSIPDRFSAQQFSDYHSELNMSSLELGDSALYFCASSLVHPNPGDDGYTFGSGTRLTVV.

The CDR3 reads CASSSDRGQADTQYF. CDR3 in DNA: TGCGCCAGCAGCTCGGACAGGGGGCAGGCAGATACGCAGTATTTT. V and J are TRBV5-1 and TRBJ2-3; TRBD1 matches at 11 bases. This CDR3 is 15 amino acids long. In germline, CDR1 is SGHRS, CDR2 YFSETQ. J was trimmed by 4 bases and V by 3 bases; bases with no gene match: 4.

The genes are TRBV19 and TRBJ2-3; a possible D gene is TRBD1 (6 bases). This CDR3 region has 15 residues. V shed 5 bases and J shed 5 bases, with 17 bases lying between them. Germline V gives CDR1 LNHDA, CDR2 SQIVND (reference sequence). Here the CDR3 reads CASSPRARGKDTQYF. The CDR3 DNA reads TGTGCCAGTAGTCCCCGGGCCAGGGGAAAAGATACGCAGTATTTT.

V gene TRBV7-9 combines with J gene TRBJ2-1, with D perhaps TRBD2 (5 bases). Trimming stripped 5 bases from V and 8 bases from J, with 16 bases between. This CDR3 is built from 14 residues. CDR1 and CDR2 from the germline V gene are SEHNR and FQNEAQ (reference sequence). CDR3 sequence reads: CASSGRNPGDEQFF. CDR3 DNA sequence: TGTGCCAGCAGCGGACGGAACCCCGGGGATGAGCAGTTCTTC.